Listed below are T cell receptor beta chains from one sample, sequenced in a study of read filtering for tumor transcriptome and immune sequencing. MiXCR was run by TCRdb on the reads, yielding one entry per CDR3 protein. The top ten clones hold just under 45% of a sample with about 28,000 distinct CDR3 sequences, around an eighth of them seen once. The sample comprised a population of CD138-negative cells sorted from bone marrow. These TCRs come from a donor older than 35 with multiple myeloma. Each CDR3 is given with its conserved first and last residue. The D gene is left open where the match is weak. Expanded clones get a size class; other rows say once, few or many, or leave the size out.

j_call,clone_size,v_call,d_call,cdr3_nt,cdr3_aa
TRBJ2-7,many,TRBV7-2,NA,TGTGCCAGCAGCTTAGACGTGGGAGCGTCCTCGTCCGAGCAGTACTTC,CASSLDVGASSSEQYF
TRBJ2-2,many,TRBV4-2,TRBD2,TGTGCCAGCAGCCAAGATCCAGCGGGGGACACCGGGGAGCTGTTTTTT,CASSQDPAGDTGELFF
TRBJ2-3,many,TRBV5-4,TRBD1,TGTGCCAGCAGCTTGGGGGGACAGGGGGCAACAGATACGCAGTATTTT,CASSLGGQGATDTQYF
TRBJ2-7,many,TRBV29-1,TRBD2,TGCAGCGTTGAAGATTGGGCTAGCGGGAGTCAGTACGAGCAGTACTTC,CSVEDWASGSQYEQYF
TRBJ1-1,many,TRBV11-2,NA,TGTGCCAGCAGCTTAGCGTTCCTACCGAACACTGAAGCTTTCTTT,CASSLAFLPNTEAFF
TRBJ2-1,many,TRBV27,NA,TGTGCCAGCAGTTTTTCATTTCAGGGCACCCGCGTGGGCAATGAGCAGTTCTTC,CASSFSFQGTRVGNEQFF
TRBJ2-7,many,TRBV19,TRBD2,TGTGCCAGTAGTCAGCTAGCGGGAGGGCCGAGAGAGCAGTACTTC,CASSQLAGGPREQYF
TRBJ2-7,many,TRBV20-1,NA,TGCAGTGCTAGGAGGGGGACTCCCTACGAGCAGTACTTC,CSARRGTPYEQYF
TRBJ2-1,many,TRBV19,TRBD2,TGTGCCAGTAGTATAGGAGCGGGAGGTGGGAATGAGCAGTTCTTC,CASSIGAGGGNEQFF
TRBJ2-7,many,TRBV5-1,NA,TGCGCCAGCAGCTTGGTTGGCTACGAGCAGTACTTC,CASSLVGYEQYF
TRBJ2-7,NA,TRBV29-1,TRBD2,TGCAGCGTTGTAGGCGAAGCGGGAGGCGGGCAGTACTTC,CSVVGEAGGGQYF
TRBJ2-2,many,TRBV6-5,NA,TGTGCCAGCACAGACAGGAACACCGGGGAGCTGTTTTTT,CASTDRNTGELFF
TRBJ2-5,few,TRBV5-1,NA,TGCGCCAGCAGCTTGGCCGTGGGGGTACAAGAGACCCAGTACTTC,CASSLAVGVQETQYF
TRBJ1-2,few,TRBV4-1,TRBD1,TGCGCCAGCAGCCAGAATGGACAGGCAAACTATGGCTACACCTTC,CASSQNGQANYGYTF
TRBJ2-1,many,TRBV4-1,NA,TGCGCCAGCAGCCAAGTCCAGATAGGGAGCGGTTCCTACAATGAGCAGTTCTTC,CASSQVQIGSGSYNEQFF
TRBJ2-4,many,TRBV28,NA,TGTGCCAGCAGTGCCTGGCTAAGGGGAATAGGAGCCAAAAACATTCAGTACTTC,CASSAWLRGIGAKNIQYF
TRBJ1-1,many,TRBV20-1,NA,TGCAGTCCATCCACCCGGGAGAACACTGAAGCTTTCTTT,CSPSTRENTEAFF